These 18 T cell receptor beta chains were all obtained from the same sample, sequenced in a study of shared clonotypes between healthy human individuals. Some clones are missing from TCRdb's copy, which holds only in-frame ones; the method was immunoSEQ multiplex PCR. The sample holds about 2 million clones, around 96% seen once. Only CD45RO-negative cells positively selected for CCR7 counted as naive CD8 cells, so terminally differentiated effector memory CD45RA+ cells were excluded. The sample consisted of naive CD8+ T cells sorted from blood. These receptors all stem from a man aged 18 to 30 in good health.

The J gene is TRBJ2-7, the V gene TRBV5-1; 9 bases match TRBD1. This CDR3 has 14 residues. CDR1 SGHRS and CDR2 YFSETQ come from the germline V gene. Trimming cost V 4 bases and J 5 bases; bases outside gene matches: 7. DNA of the CDR3: TGCGCCAGCAGCAGGACAGGGGCTTCTCACGAGCAGTACTTC. Translated: CASSRTGASHEQYF.

The V and J genes are TRBV4-3 and TRBJ2-5; 11 nucleotides match TRBD1. With 4 bases clipped from V and 5 bases from J, the junction kept 9 bases outside the gene matches. CDR3 length: 16 amino acids. Germline V gene lookup returns CDR1 LGHNA and CDR2 YSLEER. The CDR3 loop reads CASSPFGQGAWETQYF. The CDR3 nucleotides read TGCGCCAGCAGCCCCTTCGGACAGGGGGCCTGGGAGACCCAGTACTTC.

In its sample, this clone was seen once. The gene calls are TRBV7-3 and TRBJ2-1, with D maybe TRBD1 (6 bases). Germline CDR1 reads SGHTA; CDR2 reads FQGTGA. The CDR3 is made up of 15 amino acids. Deletions cut 5 bases from V and 7 bases from J, with 18 bases between. The CDR3 loop is CASSRTQLDRNEQFF. In DNA form, the CDR3 reads TGTGCCAGCAGCCGGACTCAACTGGACAGAAATGAGCAGTTCTTC.

The genes are TRBV27 and TRBJ2-1; the D gene is possibly TRBD1 (5 bases). The CDR3 length is 14 residues. Per germline, CDR1 MNHEY and CDR2 SMNVEV (reference sequence). Trimming removed 2 bases at V and 3 bases at J, with 8 bases between. The DNA of the CDR3 is TGTGCCAGCAGTTTACAGGGAAACTACAATGAGCAGTTCTTC. Translation gives CASSLQGNYNEQFF.

CDR3 residues: CASSLTGDQGYEQYF. The CDR3 DNA follows: TGTGCCAGCAGCCTCACAGGGGATCAGGGCTACGAGCAGTACTTC. The chain joins TRBV27 to TRBJ2-7; 7 bases align to TRBD1. Trimming took 6 bases from V and 3 from J; bases not matched to a gene: 11. Germline CDR1 is MNHEY and CDR2 is SMNVEV (reference sequence). This CDR3 has 15 amino acids.

This chain connects TRBV11-2 to TRBJ2-7, with D possibly matching TRBD1 (5 bases). In germline, CDR1 is SGHAT, CDR2 FQNNGV. This CDR3 has 15 residues. V was shortened by 1 base and J by 4 bases, with 14 bases between the two germline ends. Written as DNA, the CDR3 is TGTGCCAGCAGCTTAGGGGGTGGGCAGGGTTACGAGCAGTACTTC. This codes for CASSLGGGQGYEQYF. The whole variable domain, remainder taken from reference TRBV11-2 and TRBJ2-7, is EAGVAQSPRYKIIEKRQSVAFWCNPISGHATLYWYQQILGQGPKLLIQFQNNGVVDDSQLPKDRFSAERLKGVDSTLKIQPAKLEDSAVYLCASSLGGGQGYEQYFGPGTRLTVT.

In this sample, this clone turned up once. J is TRBJ1-4 and V is TRBV27; D is unresolved. Trimming cost V 3 bases and J 2 bases, with 19 bases left between them. The V gene's germline CDR1 is MNHEY and CDR2 SMNVEV (reference sequence). The CDR3 extends over 18 amino acids. CDR3 sequence: CASSFTHTGNPTNEKLFF. The CDR3 region has the DNA TGTGCCAGCAGTTTCACCCATACCGGGAACCCCACTAATGAAAAACTGTTTTTT. Variable domain in full (rest from reference TRBV27 and TRBJ1-4): EAQVTQNPRYLITVTGKKLTVTCSQNMNHEYMSWYRQDPGLGLRQIYYSMNVEVTDKGDVPEGYKVSRKEKRNFPLILESPSPNQTSLYFCASSFTHTGNPTNEKLFFGSGTQLSVL.

The chain employs TRBV29-1 and TRBJ1-2; no reliable D call. This CDR3 comprises 11 residues. Deletions cut 5 bases from V and 7 bases from J, with 11 bases between. From germline, CDR1 is SQVTM and CDR2 ANQGSEA. DNA for the CDR3: TGCAGCGTTTACGACATCGGTGGCTACACCTTC. Protein product: CSVYDIGGYTF.

J is TRBJ2-2 and V is TRBV5-6, with 9 positions matching TRBD1. CDR3 length: 16 amino acids. Looked up from germline, CDR1 is SGHDT and CDR2 is YYEEEE. V trimming: 0 bases; J trimming: 5 bases; junction bases outside the gene matches: 5. CDR3 DNA sequence: TGTGCCAGCAGCTTGGCCCGGACAGGGGTGACCGGGGAGCTGTTTTTT. It codes for CASSLARTGVTGELFF.

J is TRBJ1-1 and V is TRBV7-9, with D possibly matching TRBD1 (6 bases). CDR1 is SEHNR, CDR2 FQNEAQ, per germline (reference sequence). The CDR3 is 14 residues long. Between the trimmed V and J ends, which lost 5 bases and 3 bases, there was a span of 13 bases. This chain's CDR3 is CASSPVQGDTEAFF. In DNA form, the CDR3 reads TGTGCCAGCAGCCCCGTACAGGGTGACACTGAAGCTTTCTTT.

This clone was recorded once. The chain recombines TRBV29-1 with TRBJ2-1, with D tentatively TRBD1 (5 bases). Trimming shortened V by 5 bases and J by 6 bases, and 14 bases separated the two germline ends. The CDR3 consists of 13 residues. Looked up from germline, CDR1 is SQVTM and CDR2 is ANQGSEA. The CDR3 DNA reads TGCAGCGTTATACTGGGGCTTGTCAATGAGCAGTTCTTC. This encodes CSVILGLVNEQFF.

V usage is TRBV9 and J usage is TRBJ2-1; 10 nucleotides line up with TRBD2. The length of the CDR3 is 15 residues. The V segment lost 5 bases and the J segment 7 bases; nucleotides outside the gene matches: 9. Germline V gives CDR1 SGDLS, CDR2 YYNGEE. The CDR3 loop reads CASSASGSGGNEQFF. The DNA for the CDR3 is TGTGCCAGCAGTGCTAGCGGGAGTGGGGGAAATGAGCAGTTCTTC.

The V call is TRBV9, the J call TRBJ2-2; a possible D gene is TRBD1 (6 bases). The length of the CDR3 is 16 residues. Trimming stripped 4 bases from V and 0 bases from J, with 13 bases between. Germline V gene lookup returns CDR1 SGDLS and CDR2 YYNGEE. CDR3 in DNA: TGTGCCAGCAGCCCCCTGAGGGACACGAACACCGGGGAGCTGTTTTTT. Its translation is CASSPLRDTNTGELFF.

The chain is built from TRBV10-3 and TRBJ2-1; D is perhaps TRBD2 (6 bases). V dropped 6 bases and J dropped 8 bases, with 23 bases sitting between them. The CDR3 sequence is 16 residues long. The V gene's germline CDR1 is ENHRY and CDR2 SYGVKD. The CDR3 nucleotides read TGTGCCATCAGCCACGATCGACTAGGGCCAGTCGATGAGCAGTTCTTC. Translating gives CAISHDRLGPVDEQFF.

The chain employs TRBV5-1 and TRBJ2-3; 7 bases are shared with TRBD1. Germline CDR1 is SGHRS and CDR2 is YFSETQ. The V segment lost 7 bases and the J segment 2 bases; nucleotides outside the gene matches: 7. The CDR3 covers 14 residues. CDR3 residues: CASHLGQSTDTQYF. DNA of the CDR3: TGCGCCAGCCACCTGGGACAGTCCACAGATACGCAGTATTTT.

The rearrangement joins TRBV27 to TRBJ2-7; possible D gene TRBD1, 5 bases. The germline V gene encodes CDR1 MNHEY and CDR2 SMNVEV (reference sequence). Trimming removed 2 bases from V and 5 bases from J, with 19 bases in between. The CDR3 covers 16 residues. The CDR3 region has the DNA TGTGCCAGCAGTTTACTCAATGTGGCAGGGATCCACGAGCAGTACTTC. Encoded protein: CASSLLNVAGIHEQYF.

The chain combines TRBV4-1 with TRBJ2-2, with 13 bases aligning to TRBD2. This CDR3 spans 18 amino acids. Losses at the gene ends were 3 bases for V and 6 bases for J; bases not matched to a gene: 10. The germline V gene encodes CDR1 MGHRA and CDR2 YSYEKL. This CDR3 is CASSHNRLAGGSAGELFF. The CDR3 DNA follows: TGCGCCAGCAGCCATAACCGACTAGCGGGAGGTAGTGCCGGGGAGCTGTTTTTT.

The chain couples TRBV13 to TRBJ2-5; possibly TRBD1 for D (6 bases). Deletions cut 5 bases from V and 2 bases from J, with 15 bases between. Germline loops: CDR1 PRHDT, CDR2 FYEKMQ (reference sequence). This CDR3 comprises 15 residues. Written as DNA, the CDR3 is TGTGCCAGCAGCGACGGACAACAGGGACAAGAGACCCAGTACTTC. Amino acid sequence: CASSDGQQGQETQYF.